Reported below is one TCR beta chain. As processed by the authors: Amplifying reference gene primers gave estimates of nucleated cell counts. Here immunoSEQ multiplex PCR was the method, and the copy in TCRdb shows in-frame clones only, minus some. V and J calls and clone size are given by that table; D and trimming were obtained from the DNA. Of roughly 200,000 clones in the sample, about 80% were seen once. This CDR3 contains 14 residues. The V gene's germline CDR1 is MDHEN and CDR2 SYDVKM. Trimming removed 5 bases at V and 4 bases at J, with 13 bases between. This specimen belongs to a study of blood T cell repertoires in COVID-19. Turning to the study itself: Sites in the United States, Italy and Spain provided acute and convalescent COVID-19 samples. T cells, B-cell-depleted T cells, or PBMCs supplied cDNA or gDNA.

This sequence joins TRBV28 and TRBJ2-3, with a weak D call TRBD1 (6 bases). This TCR was sampled from a man over 45 with active or convalescent COVID-19. Sample: peripheral blood. The CDR3: CASSVFTGPDTQYF. The CDR3 DNA reads as TGTGCCAGCAGTGTCTTCACAGGGCCAGATACGCAGTATTTT.